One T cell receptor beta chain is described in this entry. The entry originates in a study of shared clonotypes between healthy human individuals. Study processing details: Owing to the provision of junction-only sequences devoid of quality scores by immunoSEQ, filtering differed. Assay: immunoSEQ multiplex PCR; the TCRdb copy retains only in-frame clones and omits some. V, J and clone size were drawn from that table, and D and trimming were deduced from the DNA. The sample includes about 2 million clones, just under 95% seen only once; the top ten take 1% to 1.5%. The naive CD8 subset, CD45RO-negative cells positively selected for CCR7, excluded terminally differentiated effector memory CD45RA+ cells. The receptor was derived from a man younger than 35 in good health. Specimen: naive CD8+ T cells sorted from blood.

CDR3 amino acids: CASSQESGSGNTIYF. In DNA, the CDR3 is TGCGCCAGCAGCCAAGAGTCAGGCTCTGGAAACACCATATATTTT. This chain connects TRBV4-1 to TRBJ1-3; D unclear. CDR3 length equals 15 residues. V was trimmed by 0 bases and J by 0 bases, leaving 6 bases between them. Germline V CDR1 and CDR2: MGHRA, YSYEKL.